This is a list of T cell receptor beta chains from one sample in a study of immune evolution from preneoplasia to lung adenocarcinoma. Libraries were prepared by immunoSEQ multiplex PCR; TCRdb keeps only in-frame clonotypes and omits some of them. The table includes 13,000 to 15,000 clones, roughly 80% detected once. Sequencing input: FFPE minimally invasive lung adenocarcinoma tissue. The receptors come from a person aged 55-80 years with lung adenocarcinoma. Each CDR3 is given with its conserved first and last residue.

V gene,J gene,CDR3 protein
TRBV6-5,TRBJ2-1,CASSGLADNEQFF
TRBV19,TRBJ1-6,CASSPSQGIGSPLHF
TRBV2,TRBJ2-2,CASTEGRNTGELFF
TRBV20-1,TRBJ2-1,CSALGQNEQFF
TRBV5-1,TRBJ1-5,CASSLGGVGQPQHF
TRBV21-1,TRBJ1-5,CASSKSDGGNQPQHF
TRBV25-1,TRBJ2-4,CASSDPGRNIQYF
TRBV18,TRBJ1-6,CASFPTGRLTYNSPLHF
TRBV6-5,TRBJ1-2,CASSYLRDYPMDGYTF
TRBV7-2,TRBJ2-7,CASTQGLITDEQYF
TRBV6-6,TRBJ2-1,CASSYRRLAGATEQFF
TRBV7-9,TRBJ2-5,CASSLSPAGGSETQYF
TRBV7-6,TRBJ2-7,CASSSSGDSYEQYF
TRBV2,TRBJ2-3,CASTLGGLAGVSDTQYF
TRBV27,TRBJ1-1,CASSLGIMNTEAFF
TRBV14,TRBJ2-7,CASSQNYEQYF
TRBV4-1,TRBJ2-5,CASSQAGQVQETQYF
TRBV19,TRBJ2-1,CASSIQPRTSGSINEQFF
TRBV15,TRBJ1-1,CATSRDPGDTEAFF
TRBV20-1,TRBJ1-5,CSAGEGMAQHF
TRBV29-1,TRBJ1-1,CSVRTGMNTEAFF
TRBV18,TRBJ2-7,CASSPAGAGTSGYEQYF
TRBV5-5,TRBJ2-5,CASSPGQGLGETQYF
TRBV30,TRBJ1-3,CAWSGGIVTGNTIYF
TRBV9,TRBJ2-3,CASSLGGESRTQYF
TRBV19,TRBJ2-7,CASSIQGAGEQYF
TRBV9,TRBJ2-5,CASSVGGYPQYF
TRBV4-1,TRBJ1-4,CASSQRQGVNEKLFF
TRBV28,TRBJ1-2,CASSRNNYGYTF
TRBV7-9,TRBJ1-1,CASSLNAARDTEAFF
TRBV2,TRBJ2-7,CASSRVGEGEQYF
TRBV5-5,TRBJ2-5,CASSFLVQETQYF